The sample holds a few counts of the clone carrying this T cell receptor beta chain. This record comes from a study of blood T cell repertoires in COVID-19. Looking at the study overall: Samples representing acute and convalescent COVID-19 were sourced from the United States, Italy and Spain. PBMCs, B-cell-depleted T cells, or T cells were the source of the cDNA or gDNA that made up the material.

Authors' methods: For nucleated cells, counts were estimated from reference gene primer amplification. Measured with immunoSEQ multiplex PCR; TCRdb has only the in-frame clones, and not every one. V and J calls plus clone size are reproduced from that table; the DNA served to infer D and trimming. The table has about 300,000 clones, under 90% seen once. Germline V CDR1 and CDR2: SGHDN, FVKESK. CDR3 length: 15 residues. V was pared by 4 bases and J by 3 bases, with 5 bases of the junction left unmatched. Sequenced material: peripheral blood. This clonotype was sampled from a woman in her forties or fifties who had recovered from COVID-19. This sequence joins TRBV14 and TRBJ1-4, with 7 nucleotides matching TRBD1. The CDR3 bases are TGTGCCAGCAGCCCTAACAGGGGTCCTAATGAAAAACTGTTTTTT. It codes for CASSPNRGPNEKLFF.